A selection of T cell receptor beta chains follows, all from one sample in a study of beta chain features in type 1 diabetes. Profiling relied on immunoSEQ multiplex PCR, and the TCRdb table lists in-frame clones only, not all of them. The data hold 400,000 to 500,000 clones, with 11% to 15% observed a single time. The material sequenced was naive CD4+ T cells from blood. All receptors come from a man aged 25 to 40 in good health. CDR3s include the opening cysteine and the closing phenylalanine or tryptophan. A D gene is named only where the DNA matches it firmly. Some rows mark clone size as missing; the rest say once, few, many or name a class of expanded clone.

J gene	clone size	V gene	D gene	CDR3 DNA	CDR3 protein
TRBJ2-7	few	TRBV18	.	TGTGCCAGCTCACCAAGGGCTTCCTACGAGCAGTACTTC	CASSPRASYEQYF
TRBJ1-1	.	TRBV10-3	.	TGTGCCATCAGCAGAGAGAACACTGAAGCTTTCTTT	CAISRENTEAFF
TRBJ2-3	few	TRBV10-3	TRBD2	TGTGCCATCAGTGACGGGACTAGCGATACAGATACGCAGTATTTT	CAISDGTSDTDTQYF
TRBJ2-3	few	TRBV18	TRBD2	TGTGCCAGCTCACCCCTAGCGGGAGGGCCATCAGATACGCAGTATTTT	CASSPLAGGPSDTQYF
TRBJ1-2	few	TRBV29-1	.	TGCAGCGTTGAAAGTGGCTACACCTTC	CSVESGYTF
TRBJ2-1	few	TRBV30	.	TGTGCCTGGGAAACAGGGAATGAGCAGTTCTTC	CAWETGNEQFF
TRBJ1-1	.	TRBV30	.	TGTGCCTGGAGTGAAGTAATAGTACGGGGACCTGAAGCTTTCTTT	CAWSEVIVRGPEAFF
TRBJ1-5	.	TRBV7-9	.	TGTGCCAGCAGCCCGTATGAGGGGATCGGCAATCAGCCCCAGCATTTT	CASSPYEGIGNQPQHF
TRBJ2-5	.	TRBV7-2	.	TGTGCCAGCAGCTTACAGGGCACCCTCTCTGGGACCCAGTACTTC	CASSLQGTLSGTQYF
TRBJ1-1	few	TRBV10-3	TRBD1	TGTGCCATCAGTGACGAGGACAGGGTTGCTTTCTTT	CAISDEDRVAFF
TRBJ1-3	.	TRBV4-3	.	TGCGCCAGCAGCCAAGATAGCTCTGGAAACACCATATATTTT	CASSQDSSGNTIYF
TRBJ1-2	once	TRBV4-3	.	TGCGCCAGCAGCGGGAGCGGCTATGGCTACACCTTC	CASSGSGYGYTF
TRBJ2-3	.	TRBV5-1	.	TGCGCCAGCAGCTTGGCGGCTACCGCAGATACGCAGTATTTT	CASSLAATADTQYF
TRBJ2-5	once	TRBV6-5	.	TGTGCCAGCATCGGACAGCGAAAAAGGACCCAGTACTTC	CASIGQRKRTQYF
TRBJ1-6	few	TRBV2	.	TGTGCCAGCATCACCGATACCTCCTATAATTCACCCCTCCACTTT	CASITDTSYNSPLHF
TRBJ2-5	.	TRBV7-8	TRBD2	TGTGCCAGCAGTTTAGATGCGGGAGAACTACAAGAGACCCAGTACTTC	CASSLDAGELQETQYF
TRBJ2-1	.	TRBV30	TRBD2	TGTGCCTGGGACCCCGGACTAGCGGGAGGCATCGAACAGCAGTTCTTC	CAWDPGLAGGIEQQFF
TRBJ1-2	.	TRBV4-3	.	TGCGCCAGCAGCCAGACACCCCGCGGGTCGTATGGCTACACCTTC	CASSQTPRGSYGYTF
TRBJ2-5	few	TRBV6-6	.	TGTGCCAGCAATCCCGGGAACCAAGAGACCCAGTACTTC	CASNPGNQETQYF
TRBJ2-2	.	TRBV7-2	TRBD2	TGTGCCAGCAGCCCCCGCAGCACACTAGCGGCGAACACCGGGGAGCTGTTTTTT	CASSPRSTLAANTGELFF
TRBJ1-1	few	TRBV9	.	TGTGCCAGCAGCGTAGGTTCATACACTGAAGCTTTCTTT	CASSVGSYTEAFF
TRBJ1-2	.	TRBV20-1	.	TGCAGTGCTAGTTTCAGGTCTGGCTACACCTTC	CSASFRSGYTF
TRBJ2-2	few	TRBV12-5	.	TGTGCTGCCTCTCTAGGTTCCCAAAACACCGGGGAGCTGTTTTTT	CAASLGSQNTGELFF
TRBJ1-5	few	TRBV9	TRBD1	TGTGCCAGCAGCCCCGGACAGGGGACATACGTTCAGCCCCAGCATTTT	CASSPGQGTYVQPQHF
TRBJ2-3	.	TRBV2	TRBD2	TGTGCCAGCCGTCTCGGGAGGAGCACAGATACGCAGTATTTT	CASRLGRSTDTQYF
TRBJ1-4	.	TRBV18	TRBD1	TGTGCCAGCTCACGAGACAGGGGTGAAAAACTGTTTTTT	CASSRDRGEKLFF
TRBJ2-3	few	TRBV2	.	TGTGCCAGCAAGCTAGACACAGATACGCAGTATTTT	CASKLDTDTQYF
TRBJ2-4	few	TRBV4-1	.	TGCGCCAGCAGCCAAGAGGCGGGCGGGGTAGCCAAAAACATTCAGTACTTC	CASSQEAGGVAKNIQYF
TRBJ2-5	many	TRBV30	.	TGTGCCTGGAGGGCCGCGGGGCCAAAGACCCAGTACTTC	CAWRAAGPKTQYF
TRBJ2-5	.	TRBV29-1	.	TGCAGCGTTATCCGGGGTCAAGAGACCCAGTACTTC	CSVIRGQETQYF
TRBJ1-3	many	TRBV30	.	TGTGCCTGGGCCCAGGGATCCTCTGGAAACACCATATATTTT	CAWAQGSSGNTIYF
TRBJ2-1	few	TRBV6-5	TRBD1	TGTGCCAGCAGTTGGACAGGCAGGAGGTACAATGAGCAGTTCTTC	CASSWTGRRYNEQFF
TRBJ2-3	few	TRBV7-2	TRBD2	TGTGCCAGCAGCTATGGCGGTAGCGGGAGCGCCGACGGAGATACGCAGTATTTT	CASSYGGSGSADGDTQYF
TRBJ2-1	few	TRBV10-3	.	TGTGCCATCAGTGACCCAGTCTACAATGAGCAGTTCTTC	CAISDPVYNEQFF
TRBJ2-5	.	TRBV5-1	.	TGCGCCAGCAGCTTGGGTGTGCGGGACCAAGAGACCCAGTACTTC	CASSLGVRDQETQYF
TRBJ2-1	.	TRBV9	TRBD2	TGTGCCAGCAGCGTCCGACTAGCGGGAGAGGTAAATGAGCAGTTCTTC	CASSVRLAGEVNEQFF
TRBJ2-7	.	TRBV7-2	.	TGTGCCAGCAGCTTAAGCCCACCGAGCTACGAGCAGTACTTC	CASSLSPPSYEQYF
TRBJ2-5	few	TRBV5-1	.	TGCGCCAGCAGCTTTCGACAGCAAGAGACCCAGTACTTC	CASSFRQQETQYF
TRBJ2-5	.	TRBV29-1	.	TGCAGCGTTGCTCGACAAACCCAAGAGACCCAGTACTTC	CSVARQTQETQYF
TRBJ2-5	.	TRBV29-1	.	TGCAGCGTTGACTTCAAAATCGGAGAGACCCAGTACTTC	CSVDFKIGETQYF
TRBJ2-5	few	TRBV2	.	TGTGCCAGCAGTGAAAGGCGGGGCCGGGGGGAGACCCAGTACTTC	CASSERRGRGETQYF
TRBJ2-1	many	TRBV5-6	.	TGTGCCAGCAAAGATAATGGGGATGAGCAGTTCTTC	CASKDNGDEQFF